A selection of T cell receptor beta chains follows, all from one sample in a study of beta chain features in type 1 diabetes. Measured with immunoSEQ multiplex PCR; TCRdb has only the in-frame clones, and not every one. The sample lists roughly 450,000 clones; more than 11% were seen once. The sequenced sample was naive CD4+ T cells from blood. The receptors originated from a man between 25 and 39 years old in good health. Each CDR3 is given with its conserved first and last residue. The D gene is left open where the match is weak. Clone size is given for some rows only: seen once, a few or many times, or a class if the clone is expanded.

TRBJ2-5 | TRBV5-4 | NA | NA | TGTGCCAGCAGCTTGGCCCAGGTCAACCGGGCGGAGACCCAGTACTTC | CASSLAQVNRAETQYF
TRBJ1-4 | TRBV7-2 | NA | NA | TGTGCCAGCAGCCTTCAACCGGGACCAATGCCGGAAAAACTGTTTTTT | CASSLQPGPMPEKLFF
TRBJ2-2 | TRBV11-2 | NA | NA | TGTGCCAGCAGCTTAGAGTGGGGGACTTACGGGGAGCTGTTTTTT | CASSLEWGTYGELFF
TRBJ2-7 | TRBV5-1 | NA | NA | TGCGCCAGCAGCTTGGAGCGTGGCCGGTCCGAGCAGTACTTC | CASSLERGRSEQYF
TRBJ2-2 | TRBV5-6 | NA | NA | TGTGCCAGCAGCTTGGATAGGGGACACCTAAACACCGGGGAGCTGTTTTTT | CASSLDRGHLNTGELFF
TRBJ1-1 | TRBV29-1 | few | TRBD1 | TGCAGCCTAACCGGGACAGCGAACACTGAAGCTTTCTTT | CSLTGTANTEAFF
TRBJ1-2 | TRBV2 | NA | NA | TGTGCCAACCTGGGGAGGGAAGGCTACACCTTC | CANLGREGYTF
TRBJ2-5 | TRBV18 | few | NA | TGTGCCAGCTCACCCTCCGGGGCGCAAGAGACCCAGTACTTC | CASSPSGAQETQYF
TRBJ2-2 | TRBV4-3 | NA | TRBD1 | TGCGCCAGCAGCCAGGACAGGCCTAACACCGGGGAGCTGTTTTTT | CASSQDRPNTGELFF
TRBJ2-2 | TRBV7-2 | NA | TRBD2 | TGTGCCAGCAGGTCCGGGACTAGCGTCACCGGGGAGCTGTTTTTT | CASRSGTSVTGELFF
TRBJ2-5 | TRBV2 | NA | NA | TGTGCCAGTGTTGGGGGGACCCAGTACTTC | CASVGGTQYF
TRBJ2-1 | TRBV29-1 | many | NA | TGCAGCGTAGATCCGGGCTCCTACAATGAGCAGTTCTTC | CSVDPGSYNEQFF
TRBJ2-5 | TRBV7-9 | NA | NA | TGTGCCAGCAGCTTAGTGGGTGAGACCCAGTACTTC | CASSLVGETQYF
TRBJ2-1 | TRBV5-4 | once | TRBD2 | TGTGCCAGCAGGGCTGGCCTAGCGGATTACAATGAGCAGTTCTTC | CASRAGLADYNEQFF
TRBJ2-5 | TRBV9 | NA | NA | TGTGCCAGCAGCGTAGTAGGGGGAGAGACCCAGTACTTC | CASSVVGGETQYF
TRBJ1-4 | TRBV14 | NA | NA | TGTGCCAGCAGCCAAGGGGTGGTGAATGAAAAACTGTTTTTT | CASSQGVVNEKLFF
TRBJ2-1 | TRBV25-1 | NA | TRBD1 | TGTGCCAGCAGGCTTGGGGACAGGGTTACCTACAATGAGCAGTTCTTC | CASRLGDRVTYNEQFF
TRBJ2-1 | TRBV5-4 | NA | TRBD2 | TGTGCCAGCACTAGCGGGGGGGCTTTATCAAGCTCCTACAATGAGCAGTTCTTC | CASTSGGALSSSYNEQFF
TRBJ2-5 | TRBV25-1 | NA | TRBD2 | TGTGCCAGCAGTTGGAAACTAGCGGTCCAAGAGACCCAGTACTTC | CASSWKLAVQETQYF
TRBJ1-4 | TRBV18 | few | TRBD1 | TGTGCCAGCTCACCGGGACAGGATGAAAAACTGTTTTTT | CASSPGQDEKLFF
TRBJ2-5 | TRBV5-1 | few | NA | TGCGCCAGCAGCTTGGGGCAGGGTAGCCCGGAGACCCAGTACTTC | CASSLGQGSPETQYF
TRBJ1-5 | TRBV14 | few | NA | TGTGCCAGCAACAGGGACCTCAATCAGCCCCAGCATTTT | CASNRDLNQPQHF
TRBJ1-4 | TRBV4-1 | NA | NA | TGCGCCAGCAGCCAGGGATTACAGAGAAGTAATGAAAAACTGTTTTTT | CASSQGLQRSNEKLFF
TRBJ2-1 | TRBV19 | NA | NA | TGTGCCAGTAGTATTATCTCCTACAATGAGCAGTTCTTC | CASSIISYNEQFF
TRBJ2-3 | TRBV13 | few | TRBD2 | TGTGCCAGCACCCAAGAGGGACTAGCGGGGAGACACACAGATACGCAGTATTTT | CASTQEGLAGRHTDTQYF
TRBJ2-7 | TRBV2 | NA | NA | TGTGCCAGCAGCCCCGAAATCTACGAGCAGTACTTC | CASSPEIYEQYF
TRBJ2-1 | TRBV30 | NA | NA | TGTGCCTGGAGGGTTTGGAGGGCGGGCTCCTACAATGAGCAGTTCTTC | CAWRVWRAGSYNEQFF
TRBJ2-1 | TRBV14 | few | NA | TGTGCCAGCAGCCAAGCTACCCAGGATAGTCATGAGCAGTTCTTC | CASSQATQDSHEQFF
TRBJ2-4 | TRBV7-9 | NA | TRBD1 | TGTGCCAGCAGCCCGGGACAGGGAAGGGGCAAAAACATTCAGTACTTC | CASSPGQGRGKNIQYF
TRBJ1-2 | TRBV29-1 | few | NA | TGCAGCGTTGAAGATCCCACTCCTAACTATGGCTACACCTTC | CSVEDPTPNYGYTF
TRBJ2-3 | TRBV7-7 | NA | TRBD2 | TGTGCTAGCAGCCTCGGGACTAGCGTAGCAGATACGCAGTATTTT | CASSLGTSVADTQYF
TRBJ2-7 | TRBV5-6 | few | NA | TGTGCCAGCAGCCCGAGAAGGACGGTCTTCTCCTACGAGCAGTACTTC | CASSPRRTVFSYEQYF
TRBJ2-1 | TRBV30 | few | NA | TGTGCCTGGAGCTCCTTAAATGAGCAGTTCTTC | CAWSSLNEQFF
TRBJ2-3 | TRBV6-6 | few | NA | TGTGCCAGCAGCCTCGGAGCATATAAGGCGGATACGCAGTATTTT | CASSLGAYKADTQYF
TRBJ2-3 | TRBV28 | few | TRBD2 | TGTGCCAGCAGTCTAGCGGGGATTTCAGATACGCAGTATTTT | CASSLAGISDTQYF
TRBJ2-1 | TRBV7-2 | NA | NA | TGTGCCAGCAGCTTAATGGCAGGGAGGAATGAGCAGTTCTTC | CASSLMAGRNEQFF
TRBJ2-1 | TRBV11-2 | few | TRBD2 | TGTGCCAGCAGCCCAAAGGCGGGAGAGTACAATGAGCAGTTCTTC | CASSPKAGEYNEQFF
TRBJ2-5 | TRBV4-2 | NA | NA | TGTGCCAGCAGCCAAAATACAGGATACCAAGAGACCCAGTACTTC | CASSQNTGYQETQYF
TRBJ2-3 | TRBV15 | NA | NA | TGTGCCACCGGGTGGAGCACAGATACGCAGTATTTT | CATGWSTDTQYF
TRBJ2-6 | TRBV30 | few | NA | TGTGCCTGGAGTGACCACTCTGGGGCCAACGTCCTGACTTTC | CAWSDHSGANVLTF
TRBJ2-6 | TRBV5-6 | few | NA | TGTGCCAGCAGCTGGGGACGGTCCTCTGGGGCCAACGTCCTGACTTTC | CASSWGRSSGANVLTF
TRBJ2-5 | TRBV6-6 | few | NA | TGTGCCAGCACCCAACCCAAGCAGGACAGTCAAGAGACCCAGTACTTC | CASTQPKQDSQETQYF
TRBJ2-3 | TRBV30 | NA | NA | TGTGCCTGGAGTGTACGTCGAGACGGCAATACGCAGTATTTT | CAWSVRRDGNTQYF
TRBJ1-6 | TRBV18 | NA | NA | TGTGCCAGCTCACCTGGGACGGGTTATAATTCACCCCTCCACTTT | CASSPGTGYNSPLHF
TRBJ2-5 | TRBV2 | NA | NA | TGTGCCAGCAGTGAAGTGGGGGAGACCCAGTACTTC | CASSEVGETQYF
TRBJ1-3 | TRBV9 | NA | NA | TGTGCCAGCAGCGAGAGATTATTCGGGACCTCTGGAAACACCATATATTTT | CASSERLFGTSGNTIYF
TRBJ2-2 | TRBV29-1 | NA | TRBD1 | TGCAGCGCAGACAGGGATCCCGGGGAGCTGTTTTTT | CSADRDPGELFF
TRBJ2-1 | TRBV30 | many | TRBD2 | TGTGCCTGGATGGCGGGAGCTGGTGAGCAGTTCTTC | CAWMAGAGEQFF
TRBJ2-3 | TRBV5-4 | once | TRBD1 | TGTGCCAGCAGCCGTGAGAGGGGGCGCCCAGATACGCAGTATTTT | CASSRERGRPDTQYF